The 9 T cell receptor beta chains presented below share a single source sample, sequenced in a study of blood T cells in healthy people across ages. Alongside a J-beta primer mix, a sample-barcoded 5' primer served in a second PCR lasting about 6 to 11 cycles. Via MiXCR, TCRdb re-called the 5' RACE reads, giving one row per CDR3 protein. The repertoire has around 820,000 distinct CDR3 sequences, about 25% of them found once; the top ten carry under 4.5%. Another study also made use of these data, one on T cells of mothers and their children.

Sequences were obtained from blood. These receptors were collected from a boy aged 5-17 years in good health.

Turning to this clonotype: The DNA is left out, because the CDR3 cannot be placed on it with certainty; the CDR3 is given as TCRdb lists it. The chain is built from TRBV7-5 and TRBJ2-7; the listed D gene, TRBD2, was not tested against the DNA. TRBV7-5 corresponds to a pseudogene. The CDR3 is 20 amino acids in total, end residues counted. The CDR3 here is CISVSEATTARVPRSYEQYF.

The CDR3, as DNA: TGTGCCAGCAGTATACTTTACGAGCAGTACTTC. Protein sequence: CASSILYEQYF. This chain links TRBV25-1 with TRBJ2-7; D gene unclear. The V and J ends lost 5 bases and 4 bases respectively, with 6 bases between them. Per germline, CDR1 MGHDK and CDR2 SYGVNS. This CDR3 has 11 amino acids.

The chain links TRBV6-2 or TRBV6-3 to TRBJ2-1; 10 bases align to TRBD1. V lost 5 bases and J lost 4; bases outside the gene matches: 11. The CDR3 is 17 residues long. Germline loops: CDR1 MNHEY, CDR2 SVGEGT. CDR3 sequence (DNA): TGTGCCAGCAGTATCTCCGGGACAGGGGTTTTTTACAATGAGCAGTTCTTC. It specifies CASSISGTGVFYNEQFF.

V gene TRBV4-2 combines with J gene TRBJ2-5, with D hard to call. The J call may not be correct, given that the DNA end is closer to TRBJ2-7. CDR3 length equals 13 residues. CDR1 and CDR2 from the germline V gene are LGHNA and YNFKEQ. The CDR3 DNA follows: TGTGCCAGCAGCCAAGATGGGGTTGACGAGCAGTACTTC. Its translation is CASSQDGVDEQYF.

This clonotype was found a few times. The V call is TRBV2, the J call TRBJ1-6; 7 bases align to TRBD1. This CDR3 spans 16 amino acids. V shed 11 bases, J shed 0 bases, and the junction held 10 bases outside the gene matches. Germline CDR1 is SNHLY and CDR2 is FYNNEI. CDR3 in amino acids: CASRDSTTSYNSPLHF. DNA of the CDR3: TGTGCCTCCCGGGACAGTACTACCTCCTATAATTCACCCCTCCACTTT.

A few counts support this clonotype. The genes are TRBV6-5 and TRBJ2-6; weak D call: TRBD2 (6 bases). The V gene's germline CDR1 is MNHEY and CDR2 SVGAGI. The CDR3 is 15 amino acids. V shed 7 bases and J shed 9 bases, with 19 bases lying between them. The CDR3 protein is CASKVAEGSHNVLTF. Written as DNA, the CDR3 is TGTGCCAGCAAGGTGGCGGAGGGATCCCACAACGTCCTGACTTTC.

This clonotype was counted ten times or more. The CDR3 here is CASSPETGTGQETQYF. The CDR3 coding sequence is TGTGCCAGCAGTCCGGAAACCGGGACAGGACAAGAGACCCAGTACTTC. The chain joins TRBV28 to TRBJ2-5, with 8 bases lining up with TRBD1. The CDR3 sequence is 16 residues long. With 5 bases clipped from V and 2 bases from J, the junction kept 10 bases outside the gene matches. CDR1 is MDHEN, CDR2 SYDVKM, per germline.

In its sample, this clonotype was seen once. J is TRBJ2-4 and V is TRBV29-1; 9 bases are a match to TRBD1. Germline lookup yields CDR1 SQVTM and CDR2 ANQGSEA. The CDR3 runs 14 residues. The J segment lost 7 bases and the V segment lost 1 base, leaving 5 bases of the junction unmatched. The CDR3 nucleotides are TGCAGCGTTGAAGGGTACAGGGGGCAGAACATTCAGTACTTC. It encodes CSVEGYRGQNIQYF. The complete variable domain, with remaining parts taken from reference TRBV29-1 and TRBJ2-4, reads SAVISQKPSRDICQRGTSLTIQCQVDSQVTMMFWYRQQPGQSLTLIATANQGSEATYESGFVIDKFPISRPNLTFSTLTVSNMSPEDSSIYLCSVEGYRGQNIQYFGAGTRLSVL.

This chain's CDR3 is CASSQDWRTGAYEQYF. The CDR3 DNA reads TGCGCCAGCAGCCAAGACTGGCGGACAGGGGCCTACGAGCAGTACTTC. V gene TRBV4-3 combines with J gene TRBJ2-5, with TRBD1 identical over 9 bases. The J call may be incorrect, as the DNA end agrees better with TRBJ2-7. Germline V lookup: CDR1 LGHNA, CDR2 YSLEER. CDR3 length equals 16 residues.